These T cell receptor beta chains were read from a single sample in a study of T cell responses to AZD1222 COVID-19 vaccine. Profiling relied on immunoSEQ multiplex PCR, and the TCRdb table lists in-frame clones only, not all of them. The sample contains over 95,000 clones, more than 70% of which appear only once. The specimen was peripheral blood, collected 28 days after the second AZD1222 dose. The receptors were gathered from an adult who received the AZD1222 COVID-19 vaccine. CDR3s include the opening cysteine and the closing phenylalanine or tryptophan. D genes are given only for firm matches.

CDR3: CASSVKTRRRPRFTGELFF
V: TRBV10-1
length: 19
J: TRBJ2-2
D: -

CDR3: CASSLGGTDPAYEQYF
V: TRBV5-1
length: 16
J: TRBJ2-7
D: -

CDR3: CASSPWTSGRGETQYF
V: TRBV3-1/TRBV3-2
length: 16
J: TRBJ2-5
D: TRBD2

CDR3: CASSLLSVGLAGNTIYF
V: TRBV7-6
length: 17
J: TRBJ1-3
D: -

CDR3: CASSPLIPGQGATTNEKLFF
V: TRBV3-1/TRBV3-2
length: 20
J: TRBJ1-4
D: TRBD1

CDR3: CASSDYRDSRGEKLFF
V: TRBV5-1
length: 16
J: TRBJ1-4
D: TRBD1

CDR3: CASSQDPSGTYEQYF
V: TRBV4-1
length: 15
J: TRBJ2-7
D: TRBD2

CDR3: CASSYSWENTEAFF
V: TRBV6-5
length: 14
J: TRBJ1-1
D: -

CDR3: CASTGTSGRAGEQYF
V: TRBV2
length: 15
J: TRBJ2-7
D: TRBD2

CDR3: CASSLGVQGPYEQYF
V: TRBV7-3
length: 15
J: TRBJ2-7
D: -

CDR3: CSASVASVTQYF
V: TRBV20-1
length: 12
J: TRBJ2-5
D: -

CDR3: CASSESGSFTDTQYF
V: TRBV9
length: 15
J: TRBJ2-3
D: TRBD2

CDR3: CASSQDAASGSYEQFF
V: TRBV3-1/TRBV3-2
length: 16
J: TRBJ2-1
D: TRBD2

CDR3: CASSYSIAQEISYEQYF
V: TRBV6-2/TRBV6-3
length: 17
J: TRBJ2-7
D: -

CDR3: CASSLSGRGLGNTIYF
V: TRBV27
length: 16
J: TRBJ1-3
D: TRBD1

CDR3: CASSFTGIRGQPQHF
V: TRBV19
length: 15
J: TRBJ1-5
D: -

CDR3: CASKPQGSNSPLHF
V: TRBV27
length: 14
J: TRBJ1-6
D: -

CDR3: CASSGMVAGGGTGELFF
V: TRBV6-1
length: 17
J: TRBJ2-2
D: TRBD1

CDR3: CAWSVGPPGLGQFF
V: TRBV30
length: 14
J: TRBJ2-1
D: TRBD2

CDR3: CAWSLAGGRGYTF
V: TRBV30
length: 13
J: TRBJ1-2
D: TRBD1

CDR3: CASSTRLAGGLYEQYF
V: TRBV4-1
length: 16
J: TRBJ2-7
D: TRBD2

CDR3: CASHFGGNTGELFF
V: TRBV19
length: 14
J: TRBJ2-2
D: -

CDR3: CASSEAPGKSRTF
V: TRBV6-1
length: 13
J: TRBJ2-6
D: -

CDR3: CASSESFRDLSAQHF
V: TRBV10-2
length: 15
J: TRBJ1-5
D: -

CDR3: CASSIGQANTEAFF
V: TRBV19
length: 14
J: TRBJ1-1
D: -

CDR3: CASSRDRGHEKLFF
V: TRBV11-2
length: 14
J: TRBJ1-4
D: TRBD1

CDR3: CASSFVQGALSNQPQHF
V: TRBV4-1
length: 17
J: TRBJ1-5
D: TRBD1

CDR3: CASSQGSRGRNGELFF
V: TRBV3-1/TRBV3-2
length: 16
J: TRBJ2-2
D: TRBD2

CDR3: CASRGVNYGYTF
V: TRBV6-5
length: 12
J: TRBJ1-2
D: -

CDR3: CASRISGTVSYEQYF
V: TRBV6-5
length: 15
J: TRBJ2-7
D: -

CDR3: CSVVAGGLNGYTF
V: TRBV29-1
length: 13
J: TRBJ1-2
D: -

CDR3: CASKNRDRGNTGELFF
V: TRBV19
length: 16
J: TRBJ2-2
D: TRBD1

CDR3: CASSFDRDQAEAFF
V: TRBV5-6
length: 14
J: TRBJ1-1
D: TRBD1

CDR3: CASSIGVYNEQFF
V: TRBV6-6
length: 13
J: TRBJ2-1
D: -

CDR3: CAYKGNYGYTF
V: TRBV6-6
length: 11
J: TRBJ1-2
D: -

CDR3: CASTPGQGFTEAFF
V: TRBV28
length: 14
J: TRBJ1-1
D: TRBD1

CDR3: CASSSISLRQGANEQFF
V: TRBV7-9
length: 17
J: TRBJ2-1
D: TRBD1

CDR3: CAWSPSFSPTLVVGYTF
V: TRBV30
length: 17
J: TRBJ1-2
D: -

CDR3: CASSPYPGTGDGDTQYF
V: TRBV7-9
length: 17
J: TRBJ2-3
D: TRBD1

CDR3: CASSEARQGLEQYF
V: TRBV6-1
length: 14
J: TRBJ2-7
D: -

CDR3: CSVSPQGASTEAFF
V: TRBV29-1
length: 14
J: TRBJ1-1
D: TRBD1

CDR3: CASSQVAGTNYGYTF
V: TRBV4-1
length: 15
J: TRBJ1-2
D: -

CDR3: CASSLAAGYEQYF
V: TRBV5-1
length: 13
J: TRBJ2-7
D: -

CDR3: CASSPGQGAYGYTF
V: TRBV2
length: 14
J: TRBJ1-2
D: TRBD1

CDR3: CASSSGFRGTQPQHF
V: TRBV19
length: 15
J: TRBJ1-5
D: TRBD1

CDR3: CASSLEGEVSYEQYF
V: TRBV27
length: 15
J: TRBJ2-7
D: -

CDR3: CASSEGLGSEQYF
V: TRBV5-1
length: 13
J: TRBJ2-7
D: -

CDR3: CASSLDSSYNEQFF
V: TRBV5-4
length: 14
J: TRBJ2-1
D: -

CDR3: CASSPPPSLAGDAYEQYF
V: TRBV7-6
length: 18
J: TRBJ2-7
D: TRBD2

CDR3: CASSLAAGGLNYGYTF
V: TRBV7-6
length: 16
J: TRBJ1-2
D: -

CDR3: CASSQSLRPNYGYTF
V: TRBV23-1
length: 15
J: TRBJ1-2
D: -

CDR3: CASSQDWGGSTEAFF
V: TRBV3-1/TRBV3-2
length: 15
J: TRBJ1-1
D: -

CDR3: CASSPRGTGHGYTF
V: TRBV6-5
length: 14
J: TRBJ1-2
D: TRBD1

CDR3: CASSFQPRDTEAFF
V: TRBV7-8
length: 14
J: TRBJ1-1
D: -

CDR3: CASSWGYSYEQYF
V: TRBV19
length: 13
J: TRBJ2-7
D: -